Sequencing of this T cell receptor beta chain was carried out in a study of brain T cells in children with intractable seizures. TCRdb's copy holds only in-frame clones and misses some; the assay was immunoSEQ multiplex PCR. The repertoire holds about 76,000 clones, just over 90% seen once, with approximately 1.4% in the top ten. Patients received at least one anti-epileptic drug before surgery. This sample comprised peripheral blood, obtained at surgery. This TCR came from a boy under three years old with tuberous sclerosis and intractable seizures.

The CDR3 is CAWSLGGVYEQYF. The CDR3 nucleotides read TGTGCCTGGAGTCTAGGGGGGGTCTACGAGCAGTACTTC. The chain combines TRBV30 with TRBJ2-7, with D possibly matching TRBD2 (7 bases). The CDR3 runs 13 residues. The germline gives CDR1 GTSNPN, CDR2 SVGIG (reference sequence). Trimming removed 2 bases at V and 3 bases at J, with 11 bases between.